The 7 T cell receptor beta chains listed next were all sequenced from one sample in a study of T cell changes during pregnancy in multiple sclerosis. Sequenced by immunoSEQ multiplex PCR; TCRdb stores in-frame clones only, minus some. The top ten hold approximately 5% of the sample, which has 30,000 to 40,000 clones, approximately 90% seen once. Sequencing used CD8+ T cells from peripheral blood mononuclear cells, obtained in the first trimester of pregnancy. The source of these receptors is a female donor with multiple sclerosis, enrolled in a pregnancy study.

The chain uses TRBV19 and TRBJ2-6; possibly TRBD1 for D (5 bases). The germline V and J ends were trimmed by 1 base and 1 base, with 8 bases remaining between them. This CDR3 region has 16 residues. CDR1 is LNHDA and CDR2 is SQIVND in the germline V gene (reference sequence). The DNA of the CDR3 is TGTGCCAGTAGTATAGCTAAGGGGTCTGGGGCCAACGTCCTGACTTTC. Translated, it gives CASSIAKGSGANVLTF.

A single count supports this clone. CDR3 region: CASSRLLGAPRGDEQFF. CDR3 DNA: TGCGCCAGCAGCCGCCTACTAGGAGCGCCCCGCGGGGATGAGCAGTTCTTC. This chain connects TRBV4-3 to TRBJ2-1, with a weak D call TRBD2 (6 bases). The CDR3 is made up of 17 amino acids. Deletions cut 4 bases from V and 8 bases from J, with 24 bases between. The germline gives CDR1 LGHNA, CDR2 YSLEER.

The chain carries TRBV5-1 and TRBJ2-1, with D hard to call. Trimming took off 1 base at V and 4 bases at J, with 6 bases between the two ends. Germline values: CDR1 SGHRS, CDR2 YFSETQ. The CDR3 covers 13 residues. The CDR3 protein is CASSLSPYNEQFF. In DNA, the CDR3 is TGCGCCAGCAGCTTGTCTCCGTACAATGAGCAGTTCTTC.

V usage is TRBV2 and J usage is TRBJ2-5; TRBD2 matches at 15 bases. J lost 5 bases, V lost 6 bases, and 10 bases had no gene match. The CDR3 runs to 17 residues. Germline CDR1 SNHLY, CDR2 FYNNEI. CDR3 nucleotides: TGTGCCAGCAGGGGGACTAGCGGGAGGTCTACGCTGGAGACCCAGTACTTC. It is translated as CASRGTSGRSTLETQYF.

The chain employs TRBV9 and TRBJ2-1, with D maybe TRBD2 (5 bases). This CDR3 has 15 residues. The ends were cut back, 3 bases at V and 1 base at J, with 11 bases in the middle. The germline V gene has CDR1 SGDLS and CDR2 YYNGEE. The CDR3 here is CASSAPPGSYNEQFF. CDR3 sequence (DNA): TGTGCCAGCAGCGCACCGCCGGGATCCTACAATGAGCAGTTCTTC.

The chain joins TRBV5-4 to TRBJ2-7, with D tentatively TRBD2 (6 bases). Germline-derived CDR1 and CDR2 are SGHNT and YYREEE (reference sequence). Deletions cut 4 bases from V and 2 bases from J, with 16 bases between. This CDR3 is built from 15 residues. The CDR3 sequence: CASSPRRGRTYEQYF. CDR3 sequence (DNA): TGTGCCAGCAGCCCGCGGCGGGGAAGAACCTACGAGCAGTACTTC.

V is TRBV10-2 and J is TRBJ1-1, with 8 bases aligning to TRBD1. Trimming at V came to 6 bases and at J to 3 bases, leaving 6 bases not matched to a gene. This CDR3 is 14 amino acids long. Germline-derived CDR1 and CDR2 are WSHSY and SAAADI. The CDR3 spells CASSQGAGDTEAFF. Written as DNA, the CDR3 is TGCGCCAGCAGCCAGGGGGCTGGCGACACTGAAGCTTTCTTT.